The 22 T cell receptor beta chains reported below all come from one sample, sequenced in a study of CD8 T cells in ankylosing spondylitis. General observations from the study: What seemed typical of ankylosing spondylitis blood was a TCR beta motif built from about eight highly homologous variants.

TCRdb re-called the 5' RACE reads through MiXCR, storing one row per CDR3 protein. The table has fewer than 500,000 distinct CDR3 sequences, approximately 26% seen once. Their specific antigens are unknown. The material sequenced was blood, either unsorted or a sorted T cell fraction (not recorded which). These receptors all stem from a male donor with ankylosing spondylitis.

The chain joins TRBV30 to TRBJ2-7; the D gene is possibly TRBD1 (5 bases). CDR3 length: 13 residues. Germline V gene sequence: CDR1 GTSNPN, CDR2 SVGIG (reference sequence). Between the trimmed V and J ends, which lost 2 bases and 3 bases, there was a span of 11 bases. The DNA of the CDR3 is TGTGCCTGGAGTAGGGGTCAGCGCTACGAGCAGTACTTC. It specifies CAWSRGQRYEQYF. Variable domain in full (rest from reference TRBV30 and TRBJ2-7): SQTIHQWPATLVQPVGSPLSLECTVEGTSNPNLYWYRQAAGRGLQLLFYSVGIGQISSEVPQNLSASRPQDRQFILSSKKLLLSDSGFYLCAWSRGQRYEQYFGPGTRLTVT.

This clonotype was seen a handful of times. The chain carries TRBV7-9 and TRBJ2-6; D call uncertain. Germline CDR1 and CDR2: SEHNR and FQNEAQ (reference sequence). V dropped 5 bases and J dropped 2 bases, with 10 bases sitting between them. The CDR3 spans 15 residues. The CDR3: CASSLIVAGANVLTF. CDR3 bases: TGTGCCAGCAGCCTCATCGTGGCTGGGGCCAACGTCCTGACTTTC.

V and J are TRBV12-3 or TRBV12-4 and TRBJ2-1; 11 bases agree with TRBD2. V lost 6 bases and J lost 0; bases outside the gene matches: 13. The CDR3 is 19 residues long. CDR3 DNA: TGTGCCAGCAGGCTGACCGGGACTAGCGGAAGGAGCTCCTACAATGAGCAGTTCTTC. Translating it yields CASRLTGTSGRSSYNEQFF.

This chain links TRBV12-3 or TRBV12-4 with TRBJ2-1; 7 bases are shared with TRBD2. The V segment lost 6 bases and the J segment 3 bases; nucleotides outside the gene matches: 14. This CDR3 has 17 residues. CDR3 in DNA: TGTGCCAGCAGCCCACAGAGGGTAGCGGGCTTCTACAATGAGCAGTTCTTC. This codes for CASSPQRVAGFYNEQFF.

This chain connects TRBV12-3 or TRBV12-4 to TRBJ1-1; no reliable D call. V lost 2 bases and J 8 bases, leaving 6 bases between the germline ends. This CDR3 is 11 amino acids long. The CDR3 protein is CASSLLVEAFF. The CDR3 nucleotides read TGTGCCAGCAGTTTATTGGTAGAAGCTTTCTTT.

This chain connects TRBV20-1 to TRBJ2-1; maybe TRBD2 (6 bases). The CDR3 loop spans 16 amino acids. Trimming left V 0 bases short and J 2 bases short, with 14 bases between. Germline V gene data show CDR1 as DFQATT and CDR2 as SNEGSKA (reference sequence). CDR3 in amino acids: CSARDGGLLTYNEQFF. Here the CDR3 DNA reads TGCAGTGCTAGAGATGGGGGACTGCTTACCTACAATGAGCAGTTCTTC.

This clonotype was observed once. The chain carries TRBV20-1 and TRBJ2-3; 12 nucleotides match TRBD2. The ends lost 0 bases at V and 5 bases at J; junction bases unmatched: 3. The CDR3 runs 15 residues. Germline values: CDR1 DFQATT, CDR2 SNEGSKA (reference sequence). The DNA for the CDR3 is TGCAGTGCTAGAGATCTAGCGGGAGGGAAAGATACGCAGTATTTT. Translating it yields CSARDLAGGKDTQYF.

V and J are TRBV12-3 or TRBV12-4 and TRBJ2-5; no firm D call. The CDR3 contains 14 residues. The V and J ends lost 6 bases and 5 bases respectively, with 16 bases between them. CDR3 in DNA: TGTGCCAGCAGCCCCGACATTATTGGGGAGACCCAGTACTTC. It is translated as CASSPDIIGETQYF.

This sequence joins TRBV6-1 and TRBJ2-1; a possible D gene is TRBD1 (6 bases). The CDR3 length is 14 residues. Per germline, CDR1 MNHNS and CDR2 SASEGT. Trimming took off 3 bases at V and 4 bases at J, with 10 bases between the two ends. The CDR3 bases are TGTGCCAGCAGTGACAGGGGTCCATACAATGAGCAGTTCTTC. Translation: CASSDRGPYNEQFF.

The chain recombines TRBV7-2 with TRBJ2-7, with TRBD2 identical over 7 bases. The CDR3 has 13 amino acids. V shed 3 bases, J shed 6 bases, and the junction held 5 bases outside the gene matches. Germline CDR1 SGHTA, CDR2 FQGNSA. The CDR3 is CASSFGSGREQYV. The CDR3 coding sequence is TGTGCCAGCAGCTTTGGTAGCGGGCGCGAGCAGTACGTC.

Here the CDR3 DNA reads TGTGCCAGCAGCTTAGATGGTAGCGGGAGTGGCAATGAGCAGTTCTTC. Protein sequence: CASSLDGSGSGNEQFF. The gene calls are TRBV7-2 and TRBJ2-1; 9 positions match TRBD2. CDR3 length: 16 amino acids. The J segment lost 6 bases and the V segment lost 1 base, leaving 7 bases of the junction unmatched. Germline assignment: CDR1 SGHTA and CDR2 FQGNSA.

The chain joins TRBV3-1 to TRBJ2-2; possible D gene TRBD2, 6 bases. The germline V and J ends were trimmed by 2 bases and 2 bases, with 12 bases remaining between them. The V gene's germline CDR1 is LGHDT and CDR2 YNNKEL (reference sequence). The CDR3 extends over 16 amino acids. The CDR3 DNA reads TGTGCCAGCAGCCAAACCGCGGGGTCAAACACCGGGGAGCTGTTTTTT. Its protein is CASSQTAGSNTGELFF.

This clonotype was counted only a few times. The chain links TRBV20-1 to TRBJ2-7; 14 nucleotides line up with TRBD2. After removal of 1 base from V and 3 bases from J, the junction contained 5 bases not matched to a gene. Germline values: CDR1 DFQATT, CDR2 SNEGSKA (reference sequence). There are 16 residues in the CDR3. CDR3 protein: CSARVGLAGVNYEQYF. In DNA, the CDR3 is TGCAGTGCTAGAGTGGGACTAGCGGGAGTTAACTACGAGCAGTACTTC.

The chain couples TRBV18 to TRBJ1-4; D unclear. The CDR3 spans 13 residues. The V end was cut by 1 base, the J end by 5 bases, with 5 bases between. Germline values: CDR1 KGHSH, CDR2 LQKENI. The CDR3 protein is CASSPLRNEKLFF. CDR3 bases: TGTGCCAGCTCACCACTAAGGAATGAAAAACTGTTTTTT.

V gene TRBV12-3 or TRBV12-4 combines with J gene TRBJ1-1; D possibly corresponds to TRBD1 (6 bases). This CDR3 contains 13 residues. Trimming removed 6 bases from V and 4 bases from J, with 12 bases in between. The DNA of the CDR3 is TGTGCCAGCAGCCTGGACAGTTCCACTGAAGCTTTCTTT. Its translation is CASSLDSSTEAFF.

V and J are TRBV29-1 and TRBJ1-4, with D possibly being TRBD1 (6 bases). The germline V gene has CDR1 SQVTM and CDR2 ANQGSEA. The V end lost 7 bases, the J end lost 11 bases, and 23 bases lay between the germline ends. This CDR3 spans 14 amino acids. CDR3 amino acids: CSGARTEAPGKLFF. The DNA of the CDR3 is TGCAGCGGCGCCCGGACAGAGGCCCCTGGGAAACTGTTTTTT.

V is TRBV12-3 or TRBV12-4 and J is TRBJ2-5, with D possibly being TRBD1 or TRBD2 (5 bases each). V lost 6 bases and J lost 7, with 15 bases in between. CDR3 length: 13 amino acids. CDR3: CASSQGTKGTQYF. The CDR3 DNA is TGTGCCAGCAGCCAAGGGACGAAGGGGACCCAGTACTTC.

This clonotype was detected only a few times. This chain joins TRBV7-2 and TRBJ2-7, with a weak D call TRBD2 (6 bases). Germline V CDR1 and CDR2: SGHTA, FQGNSA. V lost 0 bases and J 4 bases, leaving 10 bases between the germline ends. The CDR3 has 14 residues. Written as DNA, the CDR3 is TGTGCCAGCAGCTTAGCTAGCGGCCAATACGAGCAGTACTTC. It codes for CASSLASGQYEQYF.

This rearrangement joins TRBV12-3 or TRBV12-4 to TRBJ2-1; 11 bases agree with TRBD2. The CDR3 has 17 residues. V gave up 5 bases and J gave up 1 base; unmatched junction bases: 7. CDR3 nucleotide sequence: TGTGCCAGCAGTCCGTCTACTAGCGGGAGATCCTACAATGAGCAGTTCTTC. Protein product: CASSPSTSGRSYNEQFF.

This chain connects TRBV20-1 to TRBJ2-1; TRBD1 or TRBD2 may be the D gene (5 bases each). CDR3 size: 13 residues. With 5 bases removed from V and 4 bases from J, the gap between germline ends came to 12 bases. Germline V gene sequence: CDR1 DFQATT, CDR2 SNEGSKA (reference sequence). The CDR3 reads CSASGTAYNEQFF. CDR3 nucleotide sequence: TGCAGTGCTTCCGGGACCGCGTACAATGAGCAGTTCTTC.

CDR3 loop: CSARGPSASQGAGELFF. CDR3 DNA sequence: TGCAGTGCTAGAGGACCGTCGGCTAGCCAAGGGGCCGGGGAGCTGTTTTTT. The chain uses TRBV20-1 and TRBJ2-2, with D perhaps being TRBD1 or TRBD2 (5 bases each). Trimming took off 1 base at V and 6 bases at J, with 21 bases between the two ends. Germline V gene data show CDR1 as DFQATT and CDR2 as SNEGSKA (reference sequence). The CDR3 sequence is 17 residues long.

The chain combines TRBV3-1 with TRBJ1-6; D might be TRBD1 (5 bases). CDR1 is LGHDT and CDR2 is YNNKEL in the germline V gene (reference sequence). CDR3 size: 13 residues. The V gene lost 3 bases and the J gene lost 15 bases, with 15 bases spanning the gap. The CDR3 here is CASSHNRGQGLHF. Here the CDR3 DNA reads TGTGCCAGCAGCCACAACCGGGGCCAAGGCCTCCACTTT.